Sequencing of this T cell receptor (beta chain) was carried out in a study of beta chain features in type 1 diabetes. Study context: All samples yielded some 110 million examined sorted cells. Notes on the study in general: Healthy donors had naive, central memory and Treg TCRB repertoires that appeared less similar than those seen among patients. People with Type 1 diabetes carried modestly yet significantly shorter TCRB CDR3s in all four CD4+ subsets.

This clone was counted only a few times. Its antigen remains unknown. Every bit of the isolated RNA underwent reverse transcription, so sequencing read expressed TCRB transcripts. Sequenced by immunoSEQ multiplex PCR; TCRdb stores in-frame clones only, minus some. The sample lists about 52,000 clones, 42% occurring once. In total, each donor contributed a single heparinised blood draw that averaged roughly 100 mL. All of the sorted populations showed purity greater than 98%. Germline CDR1 is MNHEY and CDR2 is SVGAGI. The CDR3 runs 14 residues. V was clipped by 3 bases and J by 7 bases, with 16 bases between them.

This rearrangement joins TRBV6-5 to TRBJ2-7, with a tentative D call TRBD1 (7 bases). This clonotype was sampled from a man aged 25 to 40 with type 1 diabetes. Sequences were obtained from Tregs from blood. The CDR3 loop reads CASSYSQTGTEQYF. The CDR3 bases are TGTGCCAGCAGTTATTCCCAGACAGGGACTGAGCAGTACTTC.